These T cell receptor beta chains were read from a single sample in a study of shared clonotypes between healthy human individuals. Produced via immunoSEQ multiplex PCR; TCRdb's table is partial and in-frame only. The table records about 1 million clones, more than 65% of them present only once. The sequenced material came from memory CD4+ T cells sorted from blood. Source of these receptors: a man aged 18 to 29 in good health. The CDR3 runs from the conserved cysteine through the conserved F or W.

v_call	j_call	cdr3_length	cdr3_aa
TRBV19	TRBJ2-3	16	CASSRGSSGVPDTQYF
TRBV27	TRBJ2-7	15	CASSLSTGSSYEQYF
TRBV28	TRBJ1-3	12	CASSLLGNTIYF
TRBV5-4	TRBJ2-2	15	CASSFAVANTGELFF
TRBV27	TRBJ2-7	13	CASSLSGWAEQYF
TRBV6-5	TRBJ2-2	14	CASSYGSMAGELFF
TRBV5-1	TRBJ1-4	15	CASSSGSLGNEKLFF
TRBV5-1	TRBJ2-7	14	CASSSSGRQLEQYF
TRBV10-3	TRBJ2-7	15	CAISDIGLGSYEQYF
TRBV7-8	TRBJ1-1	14	CASSNRVVNTEAFF
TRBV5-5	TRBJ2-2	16	CASSLGLAVNTGELFF
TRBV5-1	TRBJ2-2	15	CASSLGTGITGELFF
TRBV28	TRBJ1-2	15	CASISSWTGSYGYTF
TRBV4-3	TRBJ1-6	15	CASSQGDRNNSPLHF
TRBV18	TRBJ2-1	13	CASSPQGSDEQFF
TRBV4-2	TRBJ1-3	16	CASSPVGLSSGNTIYF
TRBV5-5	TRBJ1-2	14	CASSLDSPNYGYTF
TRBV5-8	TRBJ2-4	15	CASSFQELAKNIQYF
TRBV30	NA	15	CAWSVSGRLGYEQYF
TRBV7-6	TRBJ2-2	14	CASQRGGASLGLFF
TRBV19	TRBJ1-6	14	CASSRRDRTSPLHF
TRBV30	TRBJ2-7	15	CAWSALDRVSYEQYF
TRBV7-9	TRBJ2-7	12	CASSFGSSDQYF
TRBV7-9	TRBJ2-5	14	CASSLGVSGETQYF
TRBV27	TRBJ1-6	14	CASKPDREASPLHF
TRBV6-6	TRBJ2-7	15	CASSFSGPSSYEQYF
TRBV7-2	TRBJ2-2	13	CASSFFGTGELFF
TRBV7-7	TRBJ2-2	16	CASSANYRGGTGELFF
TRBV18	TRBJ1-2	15	CASSPERGGNYGYTF
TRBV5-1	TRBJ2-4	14	CASSLGGRENIQYF
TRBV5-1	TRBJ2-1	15	CASSLEASSYNEQFF